Below are 24 T cell receptor beta chains sequenced from a single sample in a study of T cells in Graves' hyperthyroidism and ophthalmopathy (dated by TCRdb to 2018 to 2020). Libraries were prepared through multiplex PCR. Sequencing took place on an Illumina HiSeq 2000. Amplification of TCR beta CDR3 regions was carried out from RNA transcripts. A first-round RT-PCR of the TCR CDR3 used the HTBI primer set with the Qiagen OneStep RT-PCR kit. The public sequencing data were trimmed at Q25 with fastp and processed into clonotypes with MiXCR by TCRdb, which kept only in-frame beta chains. Each CDR3 protein appears once, grouped with its most common genes and DNA. The sample table lists roughly 720,000 distinct CDR3 sequences, approximately 15% of them with a count of one. 15% to 17% of the sample is in the top ten clones. Material for sequencing was blood. The receptors derive from a man in his fifties or sixties with Graves' hyperthyroidism.

A few counts support this clonotype. The J gene is TRBJ2-5, the V gene TRBV19, with D unresolved. The CDR3 extends over 14 amino acids. The germline V gene has CDR1 LNHDA and CDR2 SQIVND (reference sequence). Trimming shortened V by 6 bases and J by 8 bases, and 19 bases separated the two germline ends. This CDR3 is CASRYTSFRGTQYF. The CDR3, as DNA: TGTGCCAGTAGATATACAAGTTTTCGAGGAACCCAGTACTTC.

The genes are TRBV5-1 and TRBJ2-1, with no clear D. The germline V gene encodes CDR1 SGHRS and CDR2 YFSETQ. The CDR3 length is 12 residues. The V gene lost 7 bases and the J gene lost 6 bases, with 11 bases spanning the gap. The CDR3 DNA follows: TGCGCCAGCGTTGACTGGGGCAATGAGCAGTTCTTC. Amino acids: CASVDWGNEQFF.

This clonotype has a handful of counts. The chain combines TRBV30 with TRBJ2-1; TRBD1 matches 9 bases. Germline CDR1 GTSNPN, CDR2 SVGIG (reference sequence). The CDR3 covers 16 residues. V lost 4 bases to trimming and J lost 6 bases; unmatched junction nucleotides: 13. CDR3 protein: CAWTLDRGQSFNEQFF. The CDR3, as DNA: TGTGCCTGGACCCTGGACAGGGGTCAGTCTTTCAATGAGCAGTTCTTC. Full variable domain (rest looked up from reference TRBV30 and TRBJ2-1): SQTIHQWPATLVQPVGSPLSLECTVEGTSNPNLYWYRQAAGRGLQLLFYSVGIGQISSEVPQNLSASRPQDRQFILSSKKLLLSDSGFYLCAWTLDRGQSFNEQFFGPGTRLTVL.

In this sample, this clonotype turned up many times. DNA of the CDR3: TGTGCCAGCAGCTTAAGGCTAACTACAGTTGAGCAGTTCTTC. Translated: CASSLRLTTVEQFF. The chain links TRBV11-2 to TRBJ2-1; D not resolved. The V end lost 2 bases, the J end lost 9 bases, and 14 bases lay between the germline ends. The CDR3 contains 14 residues. CDR1 is SGHAT and CDR2 is FQNNGV in the germline V gene. The full variable domain, rest sourced from reference TRBV11-2 and TRBJ2-1, is EAGVAQSPRYKIIEKRQSVAFWCNPISGHATLYWYQQILGQGPKLLIQFQNNGVVDDSQLPKDRFSAERLKGVDSTLKIQPAKLEDSAVYLCASSLRLTTVEQFFGPGTRLTVL.

This clonotype was detected a few times. V and J are TRBV30 and TRBJ1-5; no reliable D call. The germline gives CDR1 GTSNPN, CDR2 SVGIG (reference sequence). V was cut by 3 bases and J by 5 bases, with 8 bases left in between. The CDR3 loop spans 12 amino acids. As DNA, the CDR3 is TGTGCCTGGAGCTCGGGATATCAGCCCCAGCATTTT. Its translation is CAWSSGYQPQHF.

A remark on this clonotype: A much larger clone differs by one base, so this may be a read error. The chain joins TRBV18 to TRBJ2-1; no clear D gene. The CDR3 consists of 13 residues. Germline V CDR1 and CDR2: KGHSH, LQKENI. V lost 9 bases, J lost 8 bases, and 17 bases lay in between. CDR3 DNA: TGTGCCAGATCGCCTTATTTAGGCGATGAGCAGTTCTTC. Translating it yields CARSPYLGDEQFF.

This clonotype was counted at least ten times. CDR3 amino acids: CASNLSDRGRNTGELFF. CDR3 DNA: TGTGCCAGCAATCTCTCCGACAGGGGTCGGAACACCGGGGAGCTGTTTTTT. The rearrangement links TRBV12-3 or TRBV12-4 to TRBJ2-2, with 8 bases fitting TRBD1. The CDR3 loop spans 17 amino acids. V was pared by 7 bases and J by 1 base, with 11 bases of the junction left unmatched.

The rearrangement links TRBV7-9 to TRBJ2-3; TRBD1 might be the D (6 bases). The CDR3 has 15 amino acids. Germline CDR1 SEHNR, CDR2 FQNEAQ (reference sequence). Trimming shortened V by 6 bases and J by 4 bases, and 17 bases separated the two germline ends. CDR3 region: CASRPDRIRADTQYF. For the CDR3, the DNA is TGTGCCAGCAGACCAGACAGGATCAGGGCAGATACGCAGTATTTT.

This sequence joins TRBV7-9 and TRBJ1-3, with D hard to call. Trimming cost V 8 bases and J 0 bases, with 17 bases left between them. CDR1 SEHNR and CDR2 FQNEAQ come from the germline V gene (reference sequence). The CDR3 runs to 16 residues. This CDR3 reads CASVKWEDDSGNTIYF. The DNA of the CDR3 is TGTGCCAGCGTCAAGTGGGAGGACGACTCTGGAAACACCATATATTTT.

The sample holds many counts of this clonotype. The chain couples TRBV28 to TRBJ2-3, with D unresolved. The V end lost 2 bases, the J end lost 2 bases, and 14 bases lay between the germline ends. CDR1 and CDR2 from the germline V gene are MDHEN and SYDVKM. The CDR3 has 16 amino acids. The CDR3 loop reads CASSLRVRGPTDTQYF. The CDR3 DNA sequence: TGTGCCAGCAGTTTAAGGGTCCGCGGACCCACAGATACGCAGTATTTT.

There are many counts of this clonotype. The chain recombines TRBV29-1 with TRBJ1-1, with D possibly TRBD1 on 6 matching bases. Between the trimmed V and J ends, which lost 4 bases and 4 bases, there was a span of 10 bases. Germline V gene lookup returns CDR1 SQVTM and CDR2 ANQGSEA. The CDR3 length is 12 residues. The CDR3 spells CSVGGLGTEAFF. The CDR3, as DNA: TGCAGCGTTGGGGGGCTTGGCACTGAAGCTTTCTTT.

This rearrangement joins TRBV30 to TRBJ1-4, with 12 nucleotides matching TRBD1. The ends lost 3 bases at V and 7 bases at J; junction bases unmatched: 6. CDR3 length: 15 amino acids. Per the germline V gene, CDR1 is GTSNPN and CDR2 is SVGIG (reference sequence). The CDR3: CAWRSTGQGAEKLFF. CDR3 coding DNA: TGTGCCTGGAGATCTACGGGACAGGGGGCTGAAAAACTGTTTTTT.

This clonotype was counted ten times or more. The chain combines TRBV5-1 with TRBJ2-7; D may be TRBD2 (5 bases). V lost 3 bases to trimming and J lost 3 bases, with 7 bases between them. CDR1 SGHRS and CDR2 YFSETQ come from the germline V gene. This CDR3 spans 12 amino acids. The CDR3 DNA follows: TGCGCCAGCAGCTCGGAGGACTACGAGCAGTACTTC. Translation: CASSSEDYEQYF. The full variable domain, completed using reference TRBV5-1 and TRBJ2-7, is KAGVTQTPRYLIKTRGQQVTLSCSPISGHRSVSWYQQTPGQGLQFLFEYFSETQRNKGNFPGRFSGRQFSNSRSEMNVSTLELGDSALYLCASSSEDYEQYFGPGTRLTVT.

This clonotype was found many times. J is TRBJ1-1 and V is TRBV9; 7 bases map to TRBD1. The CDR3 runs to 14 residues. With V trimmed by 3 bases and J by 11 bases, 13 bases remained unmatched. Per the germline V gene, CDR1 is SGDLS and CDR2 is YYNGEE. The CDR3 DNA sequence: TGTGCCAGCAGCGAGGGGGGAGGGGGCAAGAGGGCTTTCTTT. This encodes CASSEGGGGKRAFF.

This clonotype occurred many times. The genes are TRBV28 and TRBJ1-1, with D tentatively TRBD1 (6 bases). Trimming took 6 bases from V and 9 from J, leaving 20 bases between them. Germline V gene lookup returns CDR1 MDHEN and CDR2 SYDVKM. The CDR3 sequence is 14 residues long. CDR3 nucleotides: TGTGCCAGCAGCCGCGGACAGCTTTTCGGGCAAGCTTTCTTT. Encoded protein: CASSRGQLFGQAFF.

This clonotype occurred a few times. The J gene is TRBJ2-7, the V gene TRBV30; 9 bases are shared with TRBD2. Germline CDR1 GTSNPN, CDR2 SVGIG (reference sequence). V gave up 0 bases and J gave up 5 bases; unmatched junction bases: 8. CDR3 length: 15 amino acids. CDR3 sequence (DNA): TGTGCCTGGAGTGTAAGGGGACTAGCCTCACACGAGCAGTACTTC. It translates to CAWSVRGLASHEQYF.

This clonotype was detected many times. This chain uses TRBV6-1 with TRBJ1-5; possible D gene TRBD1, 6 bases. This CDR3 comprises 13 residues. V dropped 4 bases and J dropped 2 bases, with 6 bases sitting between them. The germline V gene has CDR1 MNHNS and CDR2 SASEGT. The CDR3 spells CASSGTGNQPQHF. The CDR3 DNA is TGTGCCAGCAGTGGGACAGGCAATCAGCCCCAGCATTTT.

This clonotype was found many times. The chain combines TRBV7-2 with TRBJ1-1, with D possibly being TRBD1 (6 bases). The CDR3 is 12 amino acids. V gave up 8 bases and J gave up 5 bases, with 12 bases separating them. CDR1 and CDR2 from the germline V gene are SGHTA and FQGNSA. Here the CDR3 reads CASDLGGTEAFF. CDR3 coding DNA: TGTGCCAGCGACCTAGGGGGGACTGAAGCTTTCTTT. The entire variable domain, with the rest obtained from reference TRBV7-2 and TRBJ1-1, is as follows: GAGVSQSPSNKVTEKGKDVELRCDPISGHTALYWYRQSLGQGLEFLIYFQGNSAPDKSGLPSDRFSAERTGGSVSTLTIQRTQQEDSAVYLCASDLGGTEAFFGQGTRLTVV.

This clonotype was counted only a few times. This chain connects TRBV3-1 to TRBJ2-2; a weak D match, TRBD2 (6 bases). The CDR3 extends over 16 amino acids. CDR1 LGHDT and CDR2 YNNKEL come from the germline V gene (reference sequence). The V gene lost 4 bases and the J gene lost 6 bases, with 18 bases spanning the gap. The CDR3 DNA reads as TGTGCCAGCAGCCCTTCTGGCGGGATTAGGCCCGGGGAGCTGTTTTTT. Translated, it gives CASSPSGGIRPGELFF.

This clonotype appeared many times. The chain couples TRBV24-1 to TRBJ2-2, with 9 bases matching TRBD1. CDR1 and CDR2 (germline): KGHDR, SFDVKD. With V trimmed by 7 bases and J by 1 base, 3 bases remained unmatched. This CDR3 spans 15 amino acids. The CDR3 nucleotides read TGTGCCACCAGAGAGGGACAGGGGAACACCGGGGAGCTGTTTTTT. Translation: CATREGQGNTGELFF.

This clonotype was detected ten times or more. The rearrangement uses TRBV12-3 or TRBV12-4 and TRBJ1-2; D unclear. The CDR3 consists of 13 residues. Deletions cut 3 bases from V and 5 bases from J, with 10 bases between. CDR3 loop: CASSLRRGYGYTF. CDR3 bases: TGTGCCAGCAGTTTGAGGAGAGGGTATGGCTACACCTTC.

This clonotype was seen only a few times. The chain has TRBV15 and TRBJ2-3; D remains ambiguous. The germline CDR1 and CDR2 sequences are LNHNV and YYDKDF (reference sequence). The CDR3 runs 16 residues. V was shortened by 0 bases and J by 0 bases, with 10 bases between the two germline ends. The CDR3 DNA follows: TGTGCCACCAGCAGAGACCTAGGCGTGAGCACAGATACGCAGTATTTT. Its translation: CATSRDLGVSTDTQYF.

This clonotype appeared many times. The chain carries TRBV28 and TRBJ2-1; D is unclear. This CDR3 is built from 18 residues. Trimming left V 7 bases short and J 1 base short, with 23 bases between. Germline V lookup: CDR1 MDHEN, CDR2 SYDVKM. CDR3 sequence (DNA): TGTGCCAGCACCCCTGGGCAGGCCGCTCGGTCATCCTACAATGAGCAGTTCTTC. Translating it yields CASTPGQAARSSYNEQFF. Full variable domain (missing parts from reference TRBV28 and TRBJ2-1): DVKVTQSSRYLVKRTGEKVFLECVQDMDHENMFWYRQDPGLGLRLIYFSYDVKMKEKGDIPEGYSVSREKKERFSLILESASTNQTSMYLCASTPGQAARSSYNEQFFGPGTRLTVL.

The gene calls are TRBV24-1 and TRBJ2-4; TRBD2 matches 7 bases. The length of the CDR3 is 17 residues. The V and J ends lost 7 bases and 3 bases, in that order; junction bases with no gene match: 14. Germline V gives CDR1 KGHDR, CDR2 SFDVKD. The CDR3 sequence is CATSGGRRGSYKNIQYF. The CDR3, as DNA: TGTGCCACCAGCGGAGGCCGGCGGGGGTCCTACAAAAACATTCAGTACTTC.